Here is one TCR beta chain with its context. Profiled with immunoSEQ multiplex PCR; TCRdb holds only in-frame clones, not every one. In the table there are 70,000 to 75,000 clones, over 90% of which are singletons. V gave up 4 bases and J gave up 5 bases, with 8 bases separating them. The V gene's germline CDR1 is MGHRA and CDR2 YSYEKL. The length of the CDR3 is 13 residues. This specimen belongs to a study of control samples from healthy donors and cancer patients. The TCR was taken from a woman under 40 in good health. The rearrangement links TRBV4-1 to TRBJ1-4; possibly TRBD1 for D (6 bases). Input material: blood. DNA of the CDR3: TGCGCCAGCAGCCGCGGGACAAATGAAAAACTGTTTTTT. This encodes CASSRGTNEKLFF.